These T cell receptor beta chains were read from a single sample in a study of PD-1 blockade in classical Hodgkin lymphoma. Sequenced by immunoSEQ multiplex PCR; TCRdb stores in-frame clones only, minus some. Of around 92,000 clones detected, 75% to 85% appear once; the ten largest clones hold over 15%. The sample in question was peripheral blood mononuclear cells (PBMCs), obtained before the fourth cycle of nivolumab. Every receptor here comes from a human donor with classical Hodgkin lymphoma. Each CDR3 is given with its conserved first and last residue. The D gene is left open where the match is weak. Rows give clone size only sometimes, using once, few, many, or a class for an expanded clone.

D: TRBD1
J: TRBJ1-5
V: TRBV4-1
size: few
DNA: TGCGCCAGCAGCCTTACCCCAGGGGGCATTAGCAATCAGCCCCAGCATTTT
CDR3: CASSLTPGGISNQPQHF

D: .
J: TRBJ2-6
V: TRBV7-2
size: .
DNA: TGTGCCAGCAGCTTAGGGGCAGGGACCTCTGGGGCCAACGTCCTGACTTTC
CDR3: CASSLGAGTSGANVLTF

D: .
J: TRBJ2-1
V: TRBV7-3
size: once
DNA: TGTGCCAGCAGCCGTGGAGTAGGGTCGTACAATGAGCAGTTCTTC
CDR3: CASSRGVGSYNEQFF

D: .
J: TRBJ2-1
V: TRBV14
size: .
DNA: TGTGCCAGCAGCCAAGATCAGAACGTGGGATTCGTCAATGAGCAGTTCTTC
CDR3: CASSQDQNVGFVNEQFF

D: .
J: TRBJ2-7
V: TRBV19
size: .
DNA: TGTGCCACGGAGGGGGCGGGTGAGCAGTACTTC
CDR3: CATEGAGEQYF

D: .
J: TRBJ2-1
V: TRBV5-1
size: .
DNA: TGCGCCAGCGGACCGAGTGGGGCTGTCAATGAGCAGTTCTTC
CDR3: CASGPSGAVNEQFF

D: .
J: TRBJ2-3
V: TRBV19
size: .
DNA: TGTGCCAGTAGATCCCAGGGGACAGATACGCAGTATTTT
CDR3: CASRSQGTDTQYF

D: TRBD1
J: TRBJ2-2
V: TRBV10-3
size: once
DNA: TGTGCCCTAAGGACAGGGTATGACGGGGAGCTGTTTTTT
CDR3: CALRTGYDGELFF

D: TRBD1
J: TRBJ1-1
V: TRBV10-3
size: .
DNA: TGTGCCATCAGTGACAGGGGGCTGAGGACTGAAGCTTTCTTT
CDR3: CAISDRGLRTEAFF

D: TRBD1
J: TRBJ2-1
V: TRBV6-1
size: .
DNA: TGTGCCAGCATCAGACAGGGATCCTACAATGAGCAGTTCTTC
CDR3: CASIRQGSYNEQFF

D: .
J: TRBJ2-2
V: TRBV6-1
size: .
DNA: TGTGCCAGCAGTGAAGCAGAACCAACCGGGGAGCTGTTTTTT
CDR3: CASSEAEPTGELFF

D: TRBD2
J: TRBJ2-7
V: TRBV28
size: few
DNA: TGTGCCAGCAGTTCCCGGGGGGGGCAAAGCTCCTACGAGCAGTACTTC
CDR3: CASSSRGGQSSYEQYF

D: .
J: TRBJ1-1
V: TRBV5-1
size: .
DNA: TGCGCCAGCAGCTGGCTAGGGGGGGACACTGAAGCTTTCTTT
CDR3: CASSWLGGDTEAFF

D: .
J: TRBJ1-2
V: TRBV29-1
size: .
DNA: TGCAGCGTTGGTGAAGATACAGGGTCGGGTGGCTACACCTTC
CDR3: CSVGEDTGSGGYTF

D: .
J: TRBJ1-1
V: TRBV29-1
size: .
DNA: TGCAGCGGCATTATGTGGAACACTGAAGCTTTCTTT
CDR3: CSGIMWNTEAFF

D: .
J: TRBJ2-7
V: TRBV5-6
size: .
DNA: TGTGCCAGCAGCCTAAGGGCGGACTTAAGAGCCTACGAGCAGTACTTC
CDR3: CASSLRADLRAYEQYF

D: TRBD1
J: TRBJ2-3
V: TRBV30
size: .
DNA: TGTGCCTGGAGTGTAGGTGCGAGGGGGCTCACAGATACGCAGTATTTT
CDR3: CAWSVGARGLTDTQYF

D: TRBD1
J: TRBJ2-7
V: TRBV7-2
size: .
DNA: TGTGCCAGCAGCTTAGTTGGTCTTAGGGGGCAGGGCGAGCAGTACTTC
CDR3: CASSLVGLRGQGEQYF

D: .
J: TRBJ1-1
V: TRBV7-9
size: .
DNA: TGTGCCAGCAGCTTAGGGGGAAGGGCCGTCACTGAAGCTTTCTTT
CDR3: CASSLGGRAVTEAFF

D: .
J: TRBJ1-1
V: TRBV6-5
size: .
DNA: TGTGCCAGCAGCCCGGGGGCTGGGAACACTGAAGCTTTCTTT
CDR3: CASSPGAGNTEAFF

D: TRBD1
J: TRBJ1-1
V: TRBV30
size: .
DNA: TGTGCCTGGAGTCTCGCAGGGGGCCTTGGGGCTTTCTTT
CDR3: CAWSLAGGLGAFF

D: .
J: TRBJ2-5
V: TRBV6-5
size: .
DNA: TGTGCCAGCAGTTACTCGAAGCACGGAGAGACCCAGTACTTC
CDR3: CASSYSKHGETQYF

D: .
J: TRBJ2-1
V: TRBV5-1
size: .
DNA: TGCGCCAGCAGCTTGGGGGCGGCTGACTACAATGAGCAGTTCTTC
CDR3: CASSLGAADYNEQFF

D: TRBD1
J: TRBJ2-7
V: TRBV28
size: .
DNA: TGTGCCAGCAACCTAGGGGGGACAGGGCCCTACGAGCAGTACTTC
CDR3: CASNLGGTGPYEQYF

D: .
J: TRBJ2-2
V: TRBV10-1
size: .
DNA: TGCGCCAACCTCCGGGACCAGAACACCGGGGAGCTGTTTTTT
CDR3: CANLRDQNTGELFF

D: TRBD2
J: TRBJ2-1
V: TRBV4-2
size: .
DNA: TGTGCCAGCAGCGCAGGACTAGGAGACTACAATGAGCAGTTCTTC
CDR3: CASSAGLGDYNEQFF

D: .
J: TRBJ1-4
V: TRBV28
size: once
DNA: TGTGCCAGCAGTTTATACGGGGCCGGGGAAAAACTGTTTTTT
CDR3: CASSLYGAGEKLFF

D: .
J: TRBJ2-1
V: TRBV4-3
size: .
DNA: TGCGCCAGCAGCCAAGTGGGTCCAAGGGGGAGGAATGAGCAGTTCTTC
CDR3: CASSQVGPRGRNEQFF

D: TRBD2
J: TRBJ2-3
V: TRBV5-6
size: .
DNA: TGTGCCAGCAGCACCCCAGGACTAGCGGGAGGATCAGATACGCAGTATTTT
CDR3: CASSTPGLAGGSDTQYF

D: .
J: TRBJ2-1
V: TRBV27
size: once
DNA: TGTGCCAGCAGGCGGAGCTCCTACAATGAGCAGTTCTTC
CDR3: CASRRSSYNEQFF

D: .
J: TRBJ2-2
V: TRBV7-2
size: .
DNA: TGTGCCAGCAGCATCCCTAGCAGTAACACCGGGGAGCTGTTTTTT
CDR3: CASSIPSSNTGELFF

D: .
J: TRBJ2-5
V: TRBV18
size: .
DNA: TGTGCCAGCTCTCACGGGACTCAAGAGACCCAGTACTTC
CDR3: CASSHGTQETQYF

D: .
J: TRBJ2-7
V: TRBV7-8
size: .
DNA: TGTGCCAGCAGCTTAGGCGTCTACTACGAGCAGTACTTC
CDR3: CASSLGVYYEQYF

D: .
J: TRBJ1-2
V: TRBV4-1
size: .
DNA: TGCGCCAGCAGCCACGGGGGCAGGGGCCGAGCTAACTATGGCTACACCTTC
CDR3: CASSHGGRGRANYGYTF

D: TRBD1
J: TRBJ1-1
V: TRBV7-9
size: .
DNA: TGTGCCAGCAGCCTTGGACAGGGTGAAGCTTTCTTT
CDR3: CASSLGQGEAFF

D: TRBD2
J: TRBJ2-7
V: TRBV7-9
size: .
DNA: TGTGCCAGCAGCCGGACCGCAGCTAGCGGGACGGAGCAGTACTTC
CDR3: CASSRTAASGTEQYF

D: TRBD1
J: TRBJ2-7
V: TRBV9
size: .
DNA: TGTGCCAGCAGCGAGACAGGGCAAGGATACGAGCAGTACTTC
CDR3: CASSETGQGYEQYF

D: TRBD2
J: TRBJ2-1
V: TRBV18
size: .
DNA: TGTGCCAGCTCACCGGGACTAAACAATGAGCAGTTCTTC
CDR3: CASSPGLNNEQFF

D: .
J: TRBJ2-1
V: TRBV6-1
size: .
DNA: TGTGCCAGCAGTGAATGGGGGGCGGTGGGAGGTGAGCAGTTCTTC
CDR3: CASSEWGAVGGEQFF

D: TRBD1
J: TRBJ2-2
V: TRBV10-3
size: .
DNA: TGTGCCATCAGTGCTACCTGGGGACAGGCGAACACCGGGGAGCTGTTTTTT
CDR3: CAISATWGQANTGELFF

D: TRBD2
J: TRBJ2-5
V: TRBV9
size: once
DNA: TGTGCCAGCAGCCCACGGGAGGGGCAGACCCAGTACTTC
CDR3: CASSPREGQTQYF

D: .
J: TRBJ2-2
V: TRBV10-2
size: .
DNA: TGCGCCAGCAGCCTGACAGGGAACACCGGGGAGCTGTTTTTT
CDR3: CASSLTGNTGELFF

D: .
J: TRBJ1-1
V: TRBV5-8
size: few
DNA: TGTGCCAGCAGCTGGGCGGTTCGAGCAAACACTGAAGCTTTCTTT
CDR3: CASSWAVRANTEAFF